This T cell receptor (beta chain) is drawn from a study of regulatory T cells in long-lasting Graves disease. Study-level background: Under 3 months of antithyroid drugs had been taken by newly diagnosed Graves' patients. General study points: Since the sample size was small, accuracy may have been reduced.

As for this clonotype: Its specificity is not known. Since a far larger clone is one base different, this is likely a read error.

The CDR3 runs to 12 residues. Time point described: newly diagnosed GD, antithyroid drugs for less than 3 months. Making the TCR library involved RNA that had been extracted from PBMCs. Construction of TCR beta libraries relied on iRepertoire HTBI primers and on Arm-PCR targeting CDR3 regions. Via MiXCR, TCRdb re-called the multiplex PCR reads, giving one row per CDR3 protein. This sample has about 450,000 distinct CDR3 sequences; roughly 15% occur once, and the top ten carry around a sixth. The same sample was also studied in work on T cells in Graves' hyperthyroidism and ophthalmopathy. From that study: Graves' hyperthyroidism was deemed stable given no ophthalmopathy progression within 18 months. In the first-round RT-PCR of the TCR CDR3, the HTBI primer set was used.

Here the sequenced sample was peripheral blood mononuclear cells (PBMCs), taken at new diagnosis, from a patient treated with antithyroid drugs. The V and J genes are TRBV12-3 or TRBV12-4 and TRBJ2-3; the D gene is possibly TRBD1 (6 bases). The end of the DNA fits TRBJ1-1 better, so the J call may be wrong. The source of this sequence is a woman aged 50 to 60 with Graves disease. CDR3 protein: CASSSDRRKAFF. The CDR3 nucleotides are TGTGCCAGCAGTTCGGACAGAAGAAAAGCTTTCTTT.